The 29 T cell receptor beta chains given below trace back to one sample, sequenced in a study of CD8 T cells in Susac syndrome. Random hexamers were used to reverse transcribe the RNA input (about 0.5 to 1 ug). TCRdb re-called the immunoSEQ multiplex PCR reads through MiXCR, storing one row per CDR3 protein. The table lists 140,000 to 150,000 distinct CDR3 sequences, approximately 93% of them singletons. The specimen was CD4+ T cells from PBMCs. The origin of the receptors is a human donor in good health.

The rearrangement links TRBV3-1 to TRBJ2-3; TRBD2 matches 9 bases. The germline V gene has CDR1 LGHDT and CDR2 YNNKEL (reference sequence). The trim removed 0 bases at V and 0 bases at J, leaving 4 bases unmatched. CDR3 length equals 17 residues. The CDR3 nucleotides read TGTGCCAGCAGCCAAGATCTCCTAGCGGGAAGCACAGATACGCAGTATTTT. It yields the protein CASSQDLLAGSTDTQYF.

The V and J genes are TRBV18 and TRBJ2-7, with 8 nucleotides matching TRBD1. This CDR3 is 14 amino acids long. Trimming removed 2 bases from V and 3 bases from J; junction bases left unmatched: 3. Germline CDR1 KGHSH, CDR2 LQKENI. This chain's CDR3 is CASSPGQGVYEQYF. For the CDR3, the DNA is TGTGCCAGCTCACCAGGACAGGGAGTCTACGAGCAGTACTTC.

This rearrangement joins TRBV7-2 to TRBJ2-3, with unresolved D. The germline V and J ends were trimmed by 1 base and 1 base, with 9 bases remaining between them. The CDR3 runs 15 residues. CDR1 is SGHTA and CDR2 is FQGNSA in the germline V gene. The CDR3 DNA sequence: TGTGCCAGCAGCTTAGATGCAGGACGCACAGATACGCAGTATTTT. It translates to CASSLDAGRTDTQYF.

The CDR3 DNA reads TGTGCCAGCTGGAGGGGGAGCACAGATACGCAGTATTTT. Its protein product is CASWRGSTDTQYF. The chain recombines TRBV2 with TRBJ2-3, with D perhaps matching TRBD1 or TRBD2 (6 bases each). The germline V gene encodes CDR1 SNHLY and CDR2 FYNNEI. The CDR3 has 13 residues. Trimming removed 8 bases at V and 0 bases at J, with 9 bases between. Supplemented by reference TRBV2 and TRBJ2-3, the full variable domain reads EPEVTQTPSHQVTQMGQEVILRCVPISNHLYFYWYRQILGQKVEFLVSFYNNEISEKSEIFDDQFSVERPDGSNFTLKIRSTKLEDSAMYFCASWRGSTDTQYFGPGTRLTVL.

This chain connects TRBV9 to TRBJ2-5; D might be TRBD1 (5 bases). Germline V gives CDR1 SGDLS, CDR2 YYNGEE. V was shortened by 2 bases and J by 4 bases, with 9 bases between the two germline ends. The length of the CDR3 is 13 residues. The DNA for the CDR3 is TGTGCCAGCAGCGTGGGTCAGGGAGAGACCCAGTACTTC. Protein: CASSVGQGETQYF.

The V call is TRBV10-3, the J call TRBJ1-1, with D uncertain. V dropped 4 bases and J dropped 1 base, with 16 bases sitting between them. This CDR3 spans 16 amino acids. CDR1 is ENHRY, CDR2 SYGVKD, per germline. The CDR3 bases are TGTGCCATCAGTGTCCAGGTGGGTCTCGGGAACACTGAAGCTTTCTTT. Its translation is CAISVQVGLGNTEAFF.

The chain uses TRBV29-1 and TRBJ1-2; 10 bases line up with TRBD1. CDR1 and CDR2 from the germline V gene are SQVTM and ANQGSEA. This CDR3 has 14 residues. After removal of 4 bases from V and 0 bases from J, the junction contained 2 bases not matched to a gene. The CDR3: CSVAGQGSNYGYTF. DNA of the CDR3: TGCAGCGTTGCGGGACAGGGGTCTAACTATGGCTACACCTTC.

The gene calls are TRBV15 and TRBJ2-1; no firm D call. The CDR3 runs to 16 residues. Germline values: CDR1 LNHNV, CDR2 YYDKDF (reference sequence). V was cut by 0 bases and J by 4 bases, with 13 bases left in between. CDR3 protein: CATSRDRVLSYNEQFF. Written as DNA, the CDR3 is TGTGCCACCAGCAGAGATAGAGTCTTATCGTACAATGAGCAGTTCTTC.

In DNA, the CDR3 is TGTGCCAGCTCACCCCTGCTAGCGGGAGGAGGAACCGGGGAGCTGTTTTTT. As protein: CASSPLLAGGGTGELFF. The chain has TRBV18 and TRBJ2-2, with 11 bases identical to TRBD2. V shed 3 bases and J 5 bases; nucleotides not matched to a gene: 8. Germline V gene sequence: CDR1 KGHSH, CDR2 LQKENI. The CDR3 length is 17 residues.

The rearrangement links TRBV4-2 to TRBJ2-3; D not resolved. Germline V CDR1 and CDR2: LGHNA, YNFKEQ. Trimming pared 0 bases from V and 2 bases from J, leaving 12 bases between. The CDR3 spans 16 residues. The CDR3 DNA reads TGTGCCAGCAGCCAAGAAGGAAGAAGGGCCACAGATACGCAGTATTTT. Its translation: CASSQEGRRATDTQYF.

V is TRBV2 and J is TRBJ2-6; D is ambiguous. The CDR3 spans 16 residues. Germline lookup yields CDR1 SNHLY and CDR2 FYNNEI. V lost 7 bases and J lost 0, with 13 bases in between. The chain's CDR3 is CASTEFRSSGANVLTF. The CDR3 DNA sequence: TGTGCCAGCACCGAATTTCGGAGCTCTGGGGCCAACGTCCTGACTTTC.

The chain uses TRBV21-1 and TRBJ1-4; TRBD1, as called in the table, went unchecked against the DNA. TRBV21-1 is described as a pseudogene. This CDR3 has 16 residues. CDR3 nucleotide sequence: TGTGCCACCATTCGGGTACAGGCCCCTCAAGATGAAAAACTGTTTTTT. Protein product: CATIRVQAPQDEKLFF.

The rearrangement links TRBV27 to TRBJ1-2; D is undetermined. The CDR3 covers 13 residues. Germline V lookup: CDR1 MNHEY, CDR2 SMNVEV (reference sequence). The V end lost 2 bases, the J end lost 9 bases, and 13 bases lay between the germline ends. CDR3 in amino acids: CASSLNRRRSYTF. In DNA form, the CDR3 reads TGTGCCAGCAGTTTAAACAGAAGACGTAGCTACACCTTC.

The J gene is TRBJ2-3, the V gene TRBV3-1, with 11 bases matching TRBD2. V gave up 1 base and J gave up 2 bases; unmatched junction bases: 5. Germline V gene lookup returns CDR1 LGHDT and CDR2 YNNKEL (reference sequence). This CDR3 is 17 amino acids long. The DNA for the CDR3 is TGTGCCAGCAGCCAAGCAACTAGCGGGAGCTTCACAGATACGCAGTATTTT. Its translation: CASSQATSGSFTDTQYF.

The V and J genes are TRBV5-4 and TRBJ2-7, with TRBD2 matching over 10 bases. There are 15 residues in the CDR3. V gave up 0 bases and J gave up 3 bases; unmatched junction bases: 3. The germline V gene has CDR1 SGHNT and CDR2 YYREEE (reference sequence). CDR3 DNA sequence: TGTGCCAGCAGCTTGGTAGCGGGAGGCTTCTACGAGCAGTACTTC. This encodes CASSLVAGGFYEQYF. The variable domain in full, completed from reference TRBV5-4 and TRBJ2-7, reads ETGVTQSPTHLIKTRGQQVTLRCSSQSGHNTVSWYQQALGQGPQFIFQYYREEENGRGNFPPRFSGLQFPNYSSELNVNALELDDSALYLCASSLVAGGFYEQYFGPGTRLTVT.

The rearrangement links TRBV24-1 to TRBJ2-1; 8 bases are a match to TRBD2. The trim removed 0 bases at V and 6 bases at J, leaving 12 bases unmatched. Germline CDR1 and CDR2: KGHDR and SFDVKD. The CDR3 is made up of 18 amino acids. Here the CDR3 DNA reads TGTGCCACCAGTGATTTGCGGACGCGGGAGGATCGGGTCAATGAGCAGTTCTTC. Its protein product is CATSDLRTREDRVNEQFF.

The V gene is TRBV27, the J gene TRBJ2-1; 9 positions agree with TRBD1. CDR3 size: 15 residues. The V segment lost 5 bases and the J segment 4 bases; nucleotides outside the gene matches: 6. Per germline, CDR1 MNHEY and CDR2 SMNVEV (reference sequence). The DNA for the CDR3 is TGTGCCAGCAGTCACCGGGACAGGGTGTACAATGAGCAGTTCTTC. This sequence encodes CASSHRDRVYNEQFF.

V gene TRBV12-3 or TRBV12-4 combines with J gene TRBJ1-1; no clear D gene. Trimming removed 1 base at V and 0 bases at J, with 9 bases between. There are 15 residues in the CDR3. The CDR3 sequence: CASSLGQPMNTEAFF. CDR3 nucleotides: TGTGCCAGCAGTTTAGGCCAGCCCATGAACACTGAAGCTTTCTTT.

This chain's CDR3 is CSAGRQGEQYF. The CDR3 DNA sequence: TGCAGTGCTGGGCGACAGGGCGAGCAGTACTTC. The chain carries TRBV20-1 and TRBJ2-7, with 7 positions matching TRBD1. In germline, CDR1 is DFQATT, CDR2 SNEGSKA (reference sequence). This CDR3 is 11 amino acids long. The V and J ends lost 5 bases and 6 bases, in that order; junction bases with no gene match: 4.

The V gene is TRBV3-1, the J gene TRBJ1-1, with D tentatively TRBD1 (5 bases). The CDR3 is made up of 16 amino acids. Trimming cost V 3 bases and J 1 base, with 15 bases left between them. Germline V gene data show CDR1 as LGHDT and CDR2 as YNNKEL (reference sequence). The CDR3 DNA sequence: TGTGCCAGCAGCCAGTTTACCGGGACGGGGAACACTGAAGCTTTCTTT. This sequence encodes CASSQFTGTGNTEAFF.

The chain carries TRBV20-1 and TRBJ1-2; TRBD1 is a possible D gene (5 bases). The CDR3 spans 14 residues. V was clipped by 3 bases and J by 2 bases, with 13 bases between them. CDR1 DFQATT and CDR2 SNEGSKA come from the germline V gene (reference sequence). The CDR3 nucleotides read TGCAGTGCTAGCTTGACAGTCGGGAACTATGGCTACACCTTC. Translating gives CSASLTVGNYGYTF.

The chain carries TRBV12-3 or TRBV12-4 and TRBJ2-7; TRBD1 agrees at 7 bases. Germline trimming cut 6 bases from V and 2 bases from J; bases unmatched to any gene: 4. This CDR3 comprises 13 residues. CDR3 bases: TGTGCCAGCAGAGCTGGGACAGCCTACGAGCAGTACTTC. The encoded protein is CASRAGTAYEQYF.

This chain connects TRBV5-1 to TRBJ2-7; D may be TRBD1 (6 bases). The germline V and J ends were trimmed by 2 bases and 4 bases, with 13 bases remaining between them. The CDR3 extends over 14 amino acids. CDR1 is SGHRS, CDR2 YFSETQ, per germline. The CDR3 nucleotides are TGCGCCAGCAGCTTATCGGACAGTGAATACGAGCAGTACTTC. It is translated as CASSLSDSEYEQYF.

The J gene is TRBJ1-2, the V gene TRBV9, with D perhaps matching TRBD1 (5 bases). The CDR3 runs 15 residues. Germline V lookup: CDR1 SGDLS, CDR2 YYNGEE. Deletions cut 2 bases from V and 7 bases from J, with 18 bases between. The CDR3 sequence is CASSVDGVGVTGYTF. The CDR3 DNA sequence: TGTGCCAGCAGCGTGGACGGCGTGGGGGTGACTGGCTACACCTTC.

The chain joins TRBV5-1 to TRBJ2-7; D could derive from TRBD1 or TRBD2 (6 bases each). CDR1 is SGHRS and CDR2 is YFSETQ in the germline V gene. There are 14 residues in the CDR3. V was shortened by 5 bases and J by 5 bases, with 17 bases between the two germline ends. In nucleotides, the CDR3 is TGCGCCAGCAGAGTTATACGGGGGCGGAACGAGCAGTACTTC. Translated, it gives CASRVIRGRNEQYF.

This clonotype was seen just once. CDR3 in DNA: TGTGCCAGCAGTTACCGACTAGCGGGAGGGGGGGAGCAGTACTTC. Amino acids: CASSYRLAGGGEQYF. The genes are TRBV6-6 and TRBJ2-7; 14 bases map to TRBD2. Germline lookup yields CDR1 MNHNY and CDR2 SVGAGI (reference sequence). The CDR3 is 15 amino acids. V was pared by 2 bases and J by 7 bases, with 4 bases of the junction left unmatched.

This clonotype was seen once. DNA for the CDR3: TGTGCCAGCAGCCAAGAACGGAATCAGCCCCAGCATTTT. This translates into CASSQERNQPQHF. The genes are TRBV3-1 and TRBJ1-5; no clear D gene. The CDR3 contains 13 residues. Germline V gene data show CDR1 as LGHDT and CDR2 as YNNKEL (reference sequence). V lost 0 bases, J lost 4 bases, and 4 bases lay in between. Using reference TRBV3-1 and TRBJ1-5 for the parts outside the CDR3, the full variable domain is DTAVSQTPKYLVTQMGNDKSIKCEQNLGHDTMYWYKQDSKKFLKIMFSYNNKELIINETVPNRFSPKSPDKAHLNLHINSLELGDSAVYFCASSQERNQPQHFGDGTRLSIL.

In this sample, this clonotype turned up once. The chain links TRBV7-6 to TRBJ2-6; D gene uncertain. CDR1 SGHVS and CDR2 FNYEAQ come from the germline V gene. The V end was cut by 3 bases, the J end by 0 bases, with 6 bases between. The CDR3 is made up of 15 amino acids. CDR3 sequence (DNA): TGTGCCAGCAGCTTTCTCAACTCTGGGGCCAACGTCCTGACTTTC. This codes for CASSFLNSGANVLTF.

In this sample, this clonotype turned up once. The chain uses TRBV20-1 and TRBJ2-5; D perhaps matches TRBD2 (6 bases). Germline loops: CDR1 DFQATT, CDR2 SNEGSKA (reference sequence). The CDR3 has 12 amino acids. V was trimmed by 6 bases and J by 4 bases, leaving 12 bases between them. DNA for the CDR3: TGCAGTGCCGGGGAGGTAGGAGAGACCCAGTACTTC. As protein: CSAGEVGETQYF.